This T cell receptor beta chain came from a study of beta chain features in type 1 diabetes. Details on this clone: What it binds is not known. Different DNA sequences within this sample yield the same CDR3.

Whole-study results and caveats: The study found that naive, central memory and Treg TCRB repertoires appeared more similar in patients than in healthy donors. Shorter templates may be favored by PCR, equally so in patients and controls. The analysis here could not establish whether HLA type shapes TCRB rearrangement.

The CDR3 loop spans 12 amino acids. The V end lost 0 bases, the J end lost 5 bases, and 5 bases lay between the germline ends. CDR1 and CDR2 (germline): MGHRA, YSYEKL. Expressed TCRB transcripts got sequenced, as all isolated RNA was reverse transcribed. Generated by immunoSEQ multiplex PCR, the TCRdb table keeps only in-frame clones and is missing some. The data hold 150,000 to 160,000 clones, with over 8.5% observed a single time. Specimen: central memory CD4+ T cells from blood. The receptor comes from a man aged 18 to 29 in good health. The chain combines TRBV4-1 with TRBJ2-7; D remains ambiguous. CDR3 residues: CASSQEGNEQYF. CDR3 nucleotide sequence: TGCGCCAGCAGCCAAGAAGGGAACGAGCAGTACTTC.